This T cell receptor beta chain originates from a study of response to subunit inactivated influenza vaccine. General study points: Authors suggested few new T cells are recruited by each seasonal influenza vaccination.

The ends were cut back, 4 bases at V and 4 bases at J, with 16 bases in the middle. The CDR3 length is 15 residues. Germline CDR1 reads LGHNA; CDR2 reads YNFKEQ. This clonotype was observed a single time. Its cognate antigen is unknown. TCRdb itself ran the RT-PCR reads through MiXCR, one entry per CDR3 protein. The data show approximately 680,000 distinct CDR3 sequences, with 15% to 17% seen just once and about 9.9% held by the top ten. The chain carries TRBV4-2 and TRBJ1-1; D possibly corresponds to TRBD1 (5 bases). This receptor was identified in a man aged 45 to 65 who received an inactivated influenza vaccine. Sequencing was performed on PBMCs from blood, taken 11 to 12 days after vaccination. CDR3 in amino acids: CASSRTGLSVTEAFF. CDR3 in DNA: TGTGCCAGCAGCCGGACGGGGCTAAGTGTCACTGAAGCTTTCTTT.